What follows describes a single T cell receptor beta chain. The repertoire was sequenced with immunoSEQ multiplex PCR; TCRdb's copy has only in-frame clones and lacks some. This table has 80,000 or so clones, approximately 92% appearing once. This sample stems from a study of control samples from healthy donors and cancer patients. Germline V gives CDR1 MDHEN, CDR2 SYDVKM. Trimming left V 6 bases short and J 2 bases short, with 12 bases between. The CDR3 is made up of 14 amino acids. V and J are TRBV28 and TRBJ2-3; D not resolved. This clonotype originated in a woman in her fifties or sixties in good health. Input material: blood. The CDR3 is CASSPGRHTDTQYF. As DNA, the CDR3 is TGTGCCAGCAGCCCTGGACGCCACACAGATACGCAGTATTTT. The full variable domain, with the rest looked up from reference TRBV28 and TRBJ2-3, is DVKVTQSSRYLVKRTGEKVFLECVQDMDHENMFWYRQDPGLGLRLIYFSYDVKMKEKGDIPEGYSVSREKKERFSLILESASTNQTSMYLCASSPGRHTDTQYFGPGTRLTVL.